A single TCR beta chain is shown here with its context. This specimen belongs to a study of shared clonotypes between healthy human individuals. The germline gives CDR1 SGHRS, CDR2 YFSETQ. CDR3 length: 16 amino acids. The V gene lost 4 bases and the J gene lost 1 base, with 15 bases spanning the gap. CD4+ cells yielded CD45RA+ naive and CD45RA-negative memory subsets. The table came from immunoSEQ multiplex PCR; TCRdb's copy has only in-frame clones and leaves some out. This sample yields roughly 760,000 clones, of which roughly 70% are seen a single time; over 1.5% belongs to the top ten. Sequences were obtained from memory CD4+ T cells sorted from blood. Subset noted: CD45RA-negative fraction. V gene TRBV5-1 combines with J gene TRBJ2-1; tentatively, D is TRBD2 (6 bases). This receptor was taken from a woman aged 25 to 39 in good health. The CDR3 DNA reads as TGCGCCAGCAGCCCCGGATCGGGGGAATCCTACAATGAGCAGTTCTTC. Translating it yields CASSPGSGESYNEQFF.